This entry lists 10 T cell receptor beta chains sequenced from one sample in a study of cytomegalovirus exposure and HLA in healthy donors (dated by TCRdb to 2016 to 2017). Library generation was performed with the immunoSEQ multiplex PCR assay. A mixture of 60 forward primers for TCR Vbeta segments and 13 reverse primers for TCR Jbeta segments was used in the multiplex PCR. Not all clones reach the TCRdb copy of this immuneACCESS table, which keeps in-frame sequences only. Checked studies attribute under half of the gap to unresolved V genes and leave the rest unexplained. The sample table lists around 280,000 clones, around 90% of them with a count of one. The ten largest make up 2% to 3% of the sample. Material: PBMCs. These receptor sequences come from a woman between 18 and 30 years old in good health and CMV-seronegative.

The genes are TRBV9 and TRBJ2-5; maybe TRBD1 (6 bases). The DNA matches TRBJ2-7 better at its end, which makes the J call doubtful. Germline V CDR1 and CDR2: SGDLS, YYNGEE. This CDR3 is 16 amino acids long. CDR3 loop: CASSVDVGTYSYEQYF. The CDR3 nucleotides are TGTGCCAGCAGCGTAGATGTGGGGACATACTCCTACGAGCAGTACTTC.

V is TRBV7-9 and J is TRBJ1-1; 8 nucleotides align to TRBD1. The germline CDR1 and CDR2 sequences are SEHNR and FQNEAQ (reference sequence). The CDR3 totals 17 residues. The V and J ends lost 5 bases and 3 bases, in that order; junction bases with no gene match: 14. The CDR3 protein is CASSRTTLDRGHTEAFF. In DNA form, the CDR3 reads TGTGCCAGCAGCCGAACCACGCTTGACAGGGGCCACACTGAAGCTTTCTTT.

V usage is TRBV10-3 and J usage is TRBJ1-1, with D possibly being TRBD1 (6 bases). Trimming removed 8 bases at V and 3 bases at J, with 13 bases between. CDR1 ENHRY and CDR2 SYGVKD come from the germline V gene. The CDR3 has 13 residues. CDR3 in DNA: TGTGCCATCGCGGGGGGGCTTGACACTGAAGCTTTCTTT. Protein: CAIAGGLDTEAFF.

This sequence joins TRBV29-1 and TRBJ2-7; a weak D match, TRBD2 (6 bases). The CDR3 has 13 amino acids. V lost 4 bases and J 4 bases, leaving 14 bases between the germline ends. Germline loops: CDR1 SQVTM, CDR2 ANQGSEA. CDR3 DNA: TGCAGCGTTGGTGGCAGGGCGGGGTACGAGCAGTACTTC. This gives the protein CSVGGRAGYEQYF.

The rearrangement uses TRBV6-6 and TRBJ1-2; D not certain. Trimming removed 5 bases from V and 6 bases from J, with 19 bases in between. The CDR3 covers 15 residues. Germline CDR1 and CDR2: MNHNY and SVGAGI (reference sequence). The CDR3 nucleotides read TGTGCCAGCAGTCCAACCACGACCTCTAGCGATGGCTACACCTTC. As protein: CASSPTTTSSDGYTF.

The chain carries TRBV13 and TRBJ1-1; no firm D call. CDR1 and CDR2 from the germline V gene are PRHDT and FYEKMQ (reference sequence). V gave up 0 bases and J gave up 4 bases, with 15 bases separating them. CDR3 length: 16 amino acids. CDR3 loop: CASSLGLGFEGTEAFF. CDR3 nucleotides: TGTGCCAGCAGCTTAGGATTAGGGTTTGAGGGCACTGAAGCTTTCTTT.

This chain connects TRBV5-4 to TRBJ1-1; D may be TRBD1 (5 bases). The CDR3 runs 13 residues. Per the germline V gene, CDR1 is SGHNT and CDR2 is YYREEE (reference sequence). The V gene lost 1 base and the J gene lost 6 bases, with 10 bases spanning the gap. The CDR3 region has the DNA TGTGCCAGCAGCTTGTTCCAGGGCCCTGAAGCTTTCTTT. It encodes CASSLFQGPEAFF.

The chain joins TRBV5-8 to TRBJ2-3, with 11 bases identical to TRBD2. Germline V CDR1 and CDR2: SGHTS, YDEGEE. The CDR3 contains 15 residues. V was pared by 4 bases and J by 1 base, with 2 bases of the junction left unmatched. DNA for the CDR3: TGTGCCAGCAGCCCGGGACTAGCGGGCACAGATACGCAGTATTTT. This translates into CASSPGLAGTDTQYF.

The rearrangement uses TRBV5-1 and TRBJ2-7, with 8 bases matching TRBD2. CDR1 and CDR2 (germline): SGHRS, YFSETQ. J lost 2 bases, V lost 0 bases, and 4 bases had no gene match. CDR3 size: 15 residues. The CDR3 here is CASSLGGTSPYEQYF. CDR3 nucleotides: TGCGCCAGCAGCTTGGGGGGGACTAGTCCCTACGAGCAGTACTTC.

The chain recombines TRBV7-8 with TRBJ2-7; possibly TRBD2 for D (6 bases). Trimming took 6 bases from V and 13 from J, leaving 16 bases between them. CDR3 length: 11 residues. In germline, CDR1 is SGHVS, CDR2 FQNEAQ. The CDR3 spells CASSTARGLYF. Here the CDR3 DNA reads TGTGCCAGCAGTACCGCCCGGGGGTTATACTTC.